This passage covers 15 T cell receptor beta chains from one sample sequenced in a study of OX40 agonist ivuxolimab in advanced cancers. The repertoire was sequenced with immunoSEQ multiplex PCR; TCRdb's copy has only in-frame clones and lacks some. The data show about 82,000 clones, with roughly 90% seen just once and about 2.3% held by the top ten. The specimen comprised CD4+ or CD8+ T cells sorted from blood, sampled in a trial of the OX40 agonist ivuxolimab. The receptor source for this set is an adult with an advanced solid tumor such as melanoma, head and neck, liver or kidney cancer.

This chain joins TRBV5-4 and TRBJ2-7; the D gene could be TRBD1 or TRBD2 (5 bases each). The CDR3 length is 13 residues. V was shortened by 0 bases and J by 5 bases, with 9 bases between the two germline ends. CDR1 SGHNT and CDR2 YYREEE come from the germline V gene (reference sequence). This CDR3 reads CASSLDWGNEQYF. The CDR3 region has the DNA TGTGCCAGCAGCTTGGACTGGGGGAACGAGCAGTACTTC. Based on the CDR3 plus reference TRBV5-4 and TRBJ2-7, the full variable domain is ETGVTQSPTHLIKTRGQQVTLRCSSQSGHNTVSWYQQALGQGPQFIFQYYREEENGRGNFPPRFSGLQFPNYSSELNVNALELDDSALYLCASSLDWGNEQYFGPGTRLTVT.

The CDR3 is CASSLEVLNYGYTF. Written as DNA, the CDR3 is TGCGCCAGCAGCTTGGAGGTACTTAACTATGGCTACACCTTC. V and J are TRBV5-1 and TRBJ1-2; no definite D call. The ends were cut back, 0 bases at V and 1 base at J, with 7 bases in the middle. The CDR3 is 14 amino acids. Germline CDR1 reads SGHRS; CDR2 reads YFSETQ.

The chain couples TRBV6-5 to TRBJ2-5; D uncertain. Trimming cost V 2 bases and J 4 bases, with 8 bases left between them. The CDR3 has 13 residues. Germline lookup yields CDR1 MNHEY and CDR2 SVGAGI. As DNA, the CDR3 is TGTGCCAGCAGTTACGGGGAACGAGAGACCCAGTACTTC. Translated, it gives CASSYGERETQYF.

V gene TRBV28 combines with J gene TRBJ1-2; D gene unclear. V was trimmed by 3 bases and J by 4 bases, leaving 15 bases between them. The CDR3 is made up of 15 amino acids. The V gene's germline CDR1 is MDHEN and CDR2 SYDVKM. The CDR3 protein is CASSFGGRDLYGYTF. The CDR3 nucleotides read TGTGCCAGCAGTTTCGGCGGCCGGGATCTCTATGGCTACACCTTC.

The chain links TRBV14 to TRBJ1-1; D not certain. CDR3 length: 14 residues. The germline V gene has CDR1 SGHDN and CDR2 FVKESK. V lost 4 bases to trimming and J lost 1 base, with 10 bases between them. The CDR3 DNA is TGTGCCAGCAGCCCACGGGCCGGGAACACTGAAGCTTTCTTT. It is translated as CASSPRAGNTEAFF. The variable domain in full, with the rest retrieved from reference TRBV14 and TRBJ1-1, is EAGVTQFPSHSVIEKGQTVTLRCDPISGHDNLYWYRRVMGKEIKFLLHFVKESKQDESGMPNNRFLAERTGGTYSTLKVQPAELEDSGVYFCASSPRAGNTEAFFGQGTRLTVV.

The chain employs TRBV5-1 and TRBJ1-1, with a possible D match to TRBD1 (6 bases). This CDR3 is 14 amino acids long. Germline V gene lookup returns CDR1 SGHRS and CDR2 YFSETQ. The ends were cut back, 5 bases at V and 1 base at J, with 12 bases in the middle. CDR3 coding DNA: TGCGCCAGCAGGGTAGACAGGTGGAACACTGAAGCTTTCTTT. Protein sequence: CASRVDRWNTEAFF.

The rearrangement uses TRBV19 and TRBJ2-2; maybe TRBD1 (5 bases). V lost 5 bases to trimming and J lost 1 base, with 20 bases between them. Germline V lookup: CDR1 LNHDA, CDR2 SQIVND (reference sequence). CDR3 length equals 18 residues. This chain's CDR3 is CASSANPVGRENTGELFF. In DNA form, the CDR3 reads TGTGCCAGTAGTGCGAACCCCGTGGGGCGAGAGAACACCGGGGAGCTGTTTTTT.

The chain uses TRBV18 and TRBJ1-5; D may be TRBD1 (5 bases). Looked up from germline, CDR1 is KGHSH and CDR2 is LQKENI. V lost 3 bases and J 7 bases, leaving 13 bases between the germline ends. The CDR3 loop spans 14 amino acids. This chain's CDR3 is CASSPPGTGQPQHF. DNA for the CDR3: TGTGCCAGCTCACCGCCCGGGACGGGGCAGCCCCAGCATTTT.

CDR3 nucleotide sequence: TGTGCCAGCAGCTTGGACGAATCGCTAGCCAAAAACATTCAGTACTTC. Protein: CASSLDESLAKNIQYF. The chain is built from TRBV11-1 and TRBJ2-4; D uncertain. Germline values: CDR1 SGHAT, CDR2 FQDESV (reference sequence). The CDR3 loop spans 16 amino acids. The germline V and J ends were trimmed by 3 bases and 0 bases, with 12 bases remaining between them.

The CDR3 coding sequence is TGTGCCAGCAGCCAAGGTCTAGCTAACAATGAGCAGTTCTTC. Translating it yields CASSQGLANNEQFF. The genes are TRBV14 and TRBJ2-1; D may be TRBD2 (5 bases). The V gene's germline CDR1 is SGHDN and CDR2 FVKESK. V gave up 1 base and J gave up 5 bases, with 9 bases separating them. The CDR3 is 14 amino acids.

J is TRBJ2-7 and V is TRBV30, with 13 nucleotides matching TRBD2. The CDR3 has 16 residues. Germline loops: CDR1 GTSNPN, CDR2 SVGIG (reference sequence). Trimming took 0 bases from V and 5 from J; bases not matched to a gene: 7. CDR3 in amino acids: CAWSVLGLAGTDEQYF. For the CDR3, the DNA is TGTGCCTGGAGTGTATTGGGACTAGCGGGGACGGACGAGCAGTACTTC.

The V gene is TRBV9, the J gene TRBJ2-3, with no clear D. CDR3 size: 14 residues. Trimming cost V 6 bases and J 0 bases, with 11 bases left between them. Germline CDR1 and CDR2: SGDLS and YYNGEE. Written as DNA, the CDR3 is TGTGCCAGCAATGTCGGACCGAGCACAGATACGCAGTATTTT. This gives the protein CASNVGPSTDTQYF.

CDR3 sequence reads: CASSLDGGTDTQYF. The DNA for the CDR3 is TGTGCCAGCAGCTTGGACGGAGGCACAGATACGCAGTATTTT. The chain carries TRBV7-2 and TRBJ2-3, with unresolved D. This CDR3 is 14 amino acids long. Germline CDR1 is SGHTA and CDR2 is FQGNSA. The V end was cut by 3 bases, the J end by 1 base, with 8 bases between.

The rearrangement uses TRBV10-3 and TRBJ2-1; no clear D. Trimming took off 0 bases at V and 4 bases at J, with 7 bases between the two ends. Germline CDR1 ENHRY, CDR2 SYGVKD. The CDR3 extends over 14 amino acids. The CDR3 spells CAISESKDYNEQFF. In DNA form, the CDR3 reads TGTGCCATCAGTGAGTCGAAGGATTACAATGAGCAGTTCTTC.

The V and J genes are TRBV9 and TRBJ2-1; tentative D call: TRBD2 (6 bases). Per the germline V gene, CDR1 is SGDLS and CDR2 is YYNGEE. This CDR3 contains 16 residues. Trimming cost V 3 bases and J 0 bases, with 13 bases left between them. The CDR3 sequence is CASSARLESSYNEQFF. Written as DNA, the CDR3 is TGTGCCAGCAGCGCCCGACTAGAGAGCTCCTACAATGAGCAGTTCTTC. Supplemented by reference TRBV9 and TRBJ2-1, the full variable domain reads DSGVTQTPKHLITATGQRVTLRCSPRSGDLSVYWYQQSLDQGLQFLIQYYNGEERAKGNILERFSAQQFPDLHSELNLSSLELGDSALYFCASSARLESSYNEQFFGPGTRLTVL.